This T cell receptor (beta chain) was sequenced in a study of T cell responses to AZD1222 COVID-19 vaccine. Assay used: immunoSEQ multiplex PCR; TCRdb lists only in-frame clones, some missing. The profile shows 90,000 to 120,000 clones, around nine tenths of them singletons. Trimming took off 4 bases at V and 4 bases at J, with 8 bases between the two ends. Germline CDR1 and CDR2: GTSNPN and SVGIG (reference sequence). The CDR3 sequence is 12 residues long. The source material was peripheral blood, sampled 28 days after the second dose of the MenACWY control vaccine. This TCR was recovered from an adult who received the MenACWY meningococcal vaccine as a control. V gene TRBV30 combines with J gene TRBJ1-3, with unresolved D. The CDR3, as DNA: TGTGCCTGGAAAGGGATAGGAAACACCATATATTTT. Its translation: CAWKGIGNTIYF.